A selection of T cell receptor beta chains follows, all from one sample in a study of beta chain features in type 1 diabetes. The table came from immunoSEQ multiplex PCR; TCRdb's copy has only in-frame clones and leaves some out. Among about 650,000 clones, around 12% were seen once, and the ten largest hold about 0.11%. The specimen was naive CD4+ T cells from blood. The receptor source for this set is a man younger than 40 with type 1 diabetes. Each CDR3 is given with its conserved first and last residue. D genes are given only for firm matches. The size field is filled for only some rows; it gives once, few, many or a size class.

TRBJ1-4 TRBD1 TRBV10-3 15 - CAISESRGPNEKLFF TGTGCCATCAGTGAGTCGAGGGGGCCTAATGAAAAACTGTTTTTT
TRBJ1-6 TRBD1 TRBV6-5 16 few CASSYQAGGNNSPLHF TGTGCCAGCAGTTACCAGGCAGGGGGAAATAATTCACCCCTCCACTTT
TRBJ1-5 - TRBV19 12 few CASSMGNQPQHF TGTGCCAGTAGTATGGGCAATCAGCCCCAGCATTTT
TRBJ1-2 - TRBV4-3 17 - CASSQLAQPVLGYGYTF TGCGCCAGCAGCCAACTAGCCCAACCCGTACTGGGCTATGGCTACACCTTC
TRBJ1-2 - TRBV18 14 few CASSPGHENYGYTF TGTGCCAGCTCGCCCGGACACGAGAACTATGGCTACACCTTC
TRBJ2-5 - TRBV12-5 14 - CASGLGSGTEDQYF TGTGCTAGTGGTTTGGGATCCGGGACTGAGGACCAGTACTTC
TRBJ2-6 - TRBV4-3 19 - CASSRRPVGRNSGANVLTF TGCGCCAGCAGCCGACGCCCTGTGGGAAGGAACTCTGGGGCCAACGTCCTGACTTTC
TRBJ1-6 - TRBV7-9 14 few CASSLIGVWSPLHF TGTGCCAGCAGCTTAATCGGGGTCTGGTCACCCCTCCACTTT
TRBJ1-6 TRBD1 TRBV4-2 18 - CASSQEWTGWAYNSPLHF TGTGCCAGCAGCCAAGAATGGACAGGGTGGGCCTATAATTCACCCCTCCACTTT
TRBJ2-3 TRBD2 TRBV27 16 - CASSLTVAGGQNTQYF TGTGCCAGCAGTTTAACCGTAGCGGGGGGGCAAAATACGCAGTATTTT
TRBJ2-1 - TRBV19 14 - CASSMWTVGNEQFF TGTGCCAGTAGTATGTGGACAGTGGGAAATGAGCAGTTCTTC
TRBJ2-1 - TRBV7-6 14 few CASSLEGAYNEQFF TGTGCCAGCAGCTTAGAAGGGGCCTACAATGAGCAGTTCTTC
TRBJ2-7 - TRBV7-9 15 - CASSLTQGSSYEQYF TGTGCCAGCAGCTTAACTCAGGGTAGCTCCTACGAGCAGTACTTC
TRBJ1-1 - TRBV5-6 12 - CASSTLTVQAFF TGTGCCAGCAGCACACTGACAGTTCAAGCTTTCTTT
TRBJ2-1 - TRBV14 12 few CASSQVSQEQFF TGTGCCAGCAGCCAAGTTAGTCAGGAGCAGTTCTTC
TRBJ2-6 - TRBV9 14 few CASSVPGRANVLTF TGTGCCAGCAGCGTGCCAGGGAGGGCCAACGTCCTGACTTTC
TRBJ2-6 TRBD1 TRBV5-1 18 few CASSTDRLKHDGANVLTF TGCGCCAGCAGCACGGACAGGCTAAAACATGATGGGGCCAACGTCCTGACTTTC
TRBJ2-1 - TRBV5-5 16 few CASSLAGLPSYNEQFF TGTGCCAGCAGCTTGGCGGGCCTCCCCTCCTACAATGAGCAGTTCTTC